This entry concerns a single T cell receptor (beta chain). Its antigen is still unknown. The CDR3 is 18 amino acids. Germline CDR1 and CDR2: SGHDT and YYEEEE. V lost 4 bases, J lost 5 bases, and 25 bases lay in between. The record originates from a study of T cells in narcolepsy. Study-level findings and limits: Autoreactive clonotypes reportedly recurred in blood of same and different patients, not controls. In some patient and control memory CD4+ samples, autoreactive clones were absent.

The table came from immunoSEQ multiplex PCR; TCRdb's copy has only in-frame clones and leaves some out. Here the sample spans about 27,000 clones, around 78% being singletons. V gene TRBV5-6 combines with J gene TRBJ1-5, with D unclear. Sequencing was performed on CD45RA- memory CD4+ T cells from PBMCs. The receptor's source is a human donor with narcolepsy. The DNA of the CDR3 is TGTGCCAGCAGCACTCTGCGGGGAATCTATTATTGGTATCAGCCCCAGCATTTT. This translates into CASSTLRGIYYWYQPQHF.